Shown below are 5 T cell receptor beta chains from a single sample sequenced in a study of shared clonotypes between healthy human individuals. Repertoires were generated with immunoSEQ multiplex PCR, while TCRdb's copy carries only in-frame clones and drops some. The sample records under 1,100,000 clones, about 75% being singletons. The specimen sequenced was memory CD4+ T cells sorted from blood. Sample subset: CD45RA-negative fraction. These receptors came from a man between 18 and 35 years old in good health.

The chain has TRBV18 and TRBJ2-7; the D gene is possibly TRBD2 (5 bases). The CDR3 spans 12 residues. Germline CDR1 and CDR2: KGHSH and LQKENI. Trimming took 2 bases from V and 5 from J, leaving 7 bases between them. The CDR3 here is CASSPKGDEQYF. In nucleotides, the CDR3 is TGTGCCAGCTCACCAAAGGGAGACGAGCAGTACTTC. Full variable domain (missing parts from reference TRBV18 and TRBJ2-7): NAGVMQNPRHLVRRRGQEARLRCSPMKGHSHVYWYRQLPEEGLKFMVYLQKENIIDESGMPKERFSAEFPKEGPSILRIQQVVRGDSAAYFCASSPKGDEQYFGPGTRLTVT.

The CDR3 coding sequence is TGTGCCAGCAGGCTAGGTGGATACACTGAAGCTTTCTTT. Amino acid sequence: CASRLGGYTEAFF. The chain combines TRBV6-6 with TRBJ1-1; D is uncertain. Germline V CDR1 and CDR2: MNHNY, SVGAGI (reference sequence). V shed 6 bases and J shed 3 bases, with 11 bases lying between them. The CDR3 length is 13 residues.

The chain combines TRBV4-2 with TRBJ2-7, with 7 bases fitting TRBD2. Germline CDR1 reads LGHNA; CDR2 reads YNFKEQ. V trimming: 1 base; J trimming: 2 bases; junction bases outside the gene matches: 5. This CDR3 has 15 amino acids. CDR3 nucleotides: TGTGCCAGCAGCCAAGTCGGGGGGAACACCTACGAGCAGTACTTC. It specifies CASSQVGGNTYEQYF.

Remarks on this clone: At one boundary the junction diverges from the germline segment, which might be a read error. As DNA, the CDR3 is TGTGCTAGCAGCTTAGTTCCGGGAAATGAGCAGTTCTTC. Amino acid sequence: CASSLVPGNEQFF. The chain has TRBV7-7 and TRBJ2-1; D possibly corresponds to TRBD2 (5 bases). The V gene's germline CDR1 is SSHAT and CDR2 FNYEAQ (reference sequence). This CDR3 contains 13 residues.

This clone occurred a few times. The chain joins TRBV5-1 to TRBJ1-3, with D unresolved. The germline gives CDR1 SGHRS, CDR2 YFSETQ. The V gene lost 4 bases and the J gene lost 0 bases, with 11 bases spanning the gap. The length of the CDR3 is 15 residues. CDR3 DNA sequence: TGCGCCAGCAGCGTCTCCCGGGACTCTGGAAACACCATATATTTT. It codes for CASSVSRDSGNTIYF.